The 20 T cell receptor beta chains reported below all come from one sample, sequenced in a study of blood T cell repertoires in COVID-19. Here immunoSEQ multiplex PCR was the method, and the copy in TCRdb shows in-frame clones only, minus some. Of around 25,000 clones in the sample, approximately 89% are singletons; the top ten hold less than 20%. The specimen sequenced was peripheral blood. The source is a human donor in a cohort sampled during active COVID-19.

This chain links TRBV22-1 with TRBJ1-5; the listed D gene, TRBD1, was not tested against the DNA. TRBV22-1 is a pseudogene locus. The CDR3 has 16 amino acids. Here the CDR3 DNA reads TGTCCTGGGAGCGCACGCCCCGGACAGGTGAATCAGCCCCAGCATTTT. It is translated as CPGSARPGQVNQPQHF.

The CDR3 is CASRRGSSYNEQFF. In DNA form, the CDR3 reads TGTGCCAGCAGGCGGGGGAGCTCCTACAATGAGCAGTTCTTC. The chain joins TRBV6-7 to TRBJ2-1; 7 bases map to TRBD2. TRBV6-7 carries the ORF label, with uncertain function. After removal of 6 bases from V and 0 bases from J, the junction contained 2 bases not matched to a gene. CDR3 length equals 14 residues.

This clone was seen a single time. The rearrangement joins TRBV5-5 to TRBJ2-7, with 7 nucleotides matching TRBD1. The germline V gene encodes CDR1 SGHKS and CDR2 YYEKEE (reference sequence). The V gene end was trimmed by 2 bases and the J gene end by 3 bases; junction bases not matched to a gene: 8. This CDR3 comprises 15 residues. The CDR3 is CASSLPRTGRYEQYF. CDR3 nucleotides: TGTGCCAGCAGCTTACCCAGGACAGGCCGCTACGAGCAGTACTTC.

V is TRBV25-1 and J is TRBJ2-7, with 11 bases matching TRBD1. Germline values: CDR1 MGHDK, CDR2 SYGVNS. This CDR3 comprises 16 residues. V lost 2 bases and J lost 2; bases outside the gene matches: 5. This CDR3 reads CASSEPGQGAPYEQYF. The CDR3, as DNA: TGTGCCAGCAGTGAACCCGGACAGGGGGCCCCCTACGAGCAGTACTTC.

The V and J genes are TRBV3-1 (or the pseudogene TRBV3-2) and TRBJ2-3; 7 nucleotides align to TRBD2. Germline V gene lookup returns CDR1 LGHDT and CDR2 YNNKEL (reference sequence). The CDR3 consists of 18 residues. The ends lost 4 bases at V and 1 base at J; junction bases unmatched: 14. The CDR3 DNA sequence: TGTGCCAGCAGCCCACCCCCCTTATCTAGCGGAGGCACAGATACGCAGTATTTT. Its protein is CASSPPPLSSGGTDTQYF.

V gene TRBV27 combines with J gene TRBJ2-3; D gene unclear. The CDR3 runs 16 residues. The germline CDR1 and CDR2 sequences are MNHEY and SMNVEV (reference sequence). Between the trimmed V and J ends, which lost 6 bases and 2 bases, there was a span of 18 bases. The CDR3 loop reads CASSQFRVAPTDTQYF. For the CDR3, the DNA is TGTGCCAGCAGCCAATTTCGGGTAGCACCCACAGATACGCAGTATTTT.

The chain is built from TRBV6-5 and TRBJ1-1; 7 bases align to TRBD1. CDR3 length: 15 residues. Germline CDR1 reads MNHEY; CDR2 reads SVGAGI. With V trimmed by 0 bases and J by 2 bases, 3 bases remained unmatched. The CDR3 spells CASSYSWTGNTEAFF. CDR3 in DNA: TGTGCCAGCAGTTACTCGTGGACAGGCAACACTGAAGCTTTCTTT.

The chain couples TRBV5-4 to TRBJ2-7, with 14 nucleotides matching TRBD2. The CDR3 totals 16 residues. V shed 4 bases, J shed 2 bases, and the junction held 5 bases outside the gene matches. Germline V gives CDR1 SGHNT, CDR2 YYREEE (reference sequence). CDR3 amino acids: CASSAGTSGSTYEQYF. Written as DNA, the CDR3 is TGTGCCAGCAGCGCCGGGACTAGCGGGAGTACCTACGAGCAGTACTTC.

The chain employs TRBV10-3 and TRBJ2-2; TRBD2 aligns across 11 bases. The CDR3 runs 18 residues. J gave up 3 bases and V 4 bases, and 10 bases lay outside the gene matches. Germline loops: CDR1 ENHRY, CDR2 SYGVKD. The CDR3 protein is CAISVSTHSGRDTGELFF. CDR3 coding DNA: TGTGCCATCAGTGTTTCGACCCATAGCGGGAGGGACACCGGGGAGCTGTTTTTT.

The chain is built from TRBV3-1 (or the pseudogene TRBV3-2) and TRBJ2-7, with D possibly TRBD2 on 5 matching bases. V lost 3 bases and J lost 0, with 9 bases in between. Germline CDR1 LGHDT, CDR2 YNNKEL (reference sequence). The CDR3 totals 14 residues. The CDR3 sequence: CASSQDWNSYEQYF. Here the CDR3 DNA reads TGTGCCAGCAGCCAGGACTGGAACTCCTACGAGCAGTACTTC.

This clone was observed once. V usage is TRBV4-1 and J usage is TRBJ2-7; no clear D. The CDR3 sequence is 14 residues long. Per the germline V gene, CDR1 is MGHRA and CDR2 is YSYEKL. V was trimmed by 0 bases and J by 3 bases, leaving 9 bases between them. The chain's CDR3 is CASSQESPGYEQYF. CDR3 in DNA: TGCGCCAGCAGCCAAGAGAGTCCGGGCTACGAGCAGTACTTC.

V is TRBV6-4 and J is TRBJ2-6; a possible D gene is TRBD1 (6 bases). V dropped 3 bases and J dropped 3 bases, with 12 bases sitting between them. The CDR3 has 16 amino acids. Germline loops: CDR1 MRHNA, CDR2 SNTAGT. The chain's CDR3 is CASSDEGVGGANVLTF. CDR3 bases: TGTGCCAGCAGTGATGAGGGGGTAGGTGGGGCCAACGTCCTGACTTTC.

Here the CDR3 reads CASSLNVEGEQFF. The CDR3 DNA sequence: TGTGCCAGCAGCTTGAACGTTGAGGGAGAGCAGTTCTTC. The chain has TRBV5-4 and TRBJ2-1; D perhaps matches TRBD2 (5 bases). Germline V gives CDR1 SGHNT, CDR2 YYREEE (reference sequence). This CDR3 comprises 13 residues. The ends were cut back, 1 base at V and 10 bases at J, with 12 bases in the middle.

The CDR3, as DNA: TGTGCCATCAGTGAGAGAGGTAATGAGCAGTTCTTC. Its translation: CAISERGNEQFF. This rearrangement joins TRBV10-3 to TRBJ2-1; no clear D gene. Germline V lookup: CDR1 ENHRY, CDR2 SYGVKD. The length of the CDR3 is 12 residues. V was shortened by 2 bases and J by 7 bases, with 6 bases between the two germline ends.

The chain employs TRBV6-6 and TRBJ1-5, with TRBD1 as a possible D gene (5 bases). V was pared by 2 bases and J by 6 bases, with 11 bases between. The CDR3 extends over 14 amino acids. From germline, CDR1 is MNHNY and CDR2 SVGAGI (reference sequence). CDR3 protein: CASSYDQGIQPQHF. CDR3 DNA: TGTGCCAGCAGTTACGACCAGGGTATTCAGCCCCAGCATTTT.

The CDR3 region has the DNA TGTGCCAGCAGCCAGACATCGGGACAGAAATACACCGGGGAGCTGTTTTTT. Encoded protein: CASSQTSGQKYTGELFF. The J gene is TRBJ2-2, the V gene TRBV4-2, with 7 nucleotides matching TRBD1. The germline gives CDR1 LGHNA, CDR2 YNFKEQ. This CDR3 is 17 amino acids long. V lost 3 bases, J lost 3 bases, and 10 bases stayed unmatched.

J is TRBJ2-7 and V is TRBV2; TRBD2 aligns across 10 bases. CDR3 length equals 15 residues. The ends lost 4 bases at V and 5 bases at J; junction bases unmatched: 8. The V gene's germline CDR1 is SNHLY and CDR2 FYNNEI. The DNA for the CDR3 is TGTGCCAGCAGTGGTAAGAGCGGGAGGGTCCACGAGCAGTACTTC. The encoded protein is CASSGKSGRVHEQYF.

This chain connects TRBV28 to TRBJ2-1; 7 positions agree with TRBD2. Trimming removed 5 bases from V and 8 bases from J; junction bases left unmatched: 3. The CDR3 runs to 12 residues. Germline CDR1 is MDHEN and CDR2 is SYDVKM. CDR3 region: CASSSGMDEQFF. The CDR3 region has the DNA TGTGCCAGCAGTAGCGGGATGGATGAGCAGTTCTTC.

The CDR3 region has the DNA TGTGCCTGGAGTGTCGGGCGGGGGGGGTCCTACAATGAGCAGTTCTTC. Protein: CAWSVGRGGSYNEQFF. The rearrangement uses TRBV30 and TRBJ2-1; 9 nucleotides align to TRBD2. Germline V lookup: CDR1 GTSNPN, CDR2 SVGIG (reference sequence). This CDR3 is 16 amino acids long. The V and J ends lost 0 bases and 1 base, in that order; junction bases with no gene match: 4.

V is TRBV25-1 and J is TRBJ2-2; 8 bases agree with TRBD2. This CDR3 is 15 amino acids long. Germline-derived CDR1 and CDR2 are MGHDK and SYGVNS. V lost 5 bases to trimming and J lost 0 bases; unmatched junction nucleotides: 2. This CDR3 reads CASSPGGANTGELFF. In nucleotides, the CDR3 is TGTGCCAGCAGTCCCGGGGGGGCGAACACCGGGGAGCTGTTTTTT.